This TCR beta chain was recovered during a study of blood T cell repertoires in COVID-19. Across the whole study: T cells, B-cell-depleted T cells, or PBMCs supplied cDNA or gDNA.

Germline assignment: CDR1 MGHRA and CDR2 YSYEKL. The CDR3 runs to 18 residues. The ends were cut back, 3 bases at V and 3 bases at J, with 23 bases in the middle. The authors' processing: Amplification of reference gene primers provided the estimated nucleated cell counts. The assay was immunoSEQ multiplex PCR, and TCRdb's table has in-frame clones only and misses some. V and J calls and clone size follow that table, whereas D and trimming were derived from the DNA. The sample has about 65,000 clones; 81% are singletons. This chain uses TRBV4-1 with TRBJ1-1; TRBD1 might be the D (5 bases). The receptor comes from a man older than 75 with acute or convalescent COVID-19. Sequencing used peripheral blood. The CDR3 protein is CASSQKRAGHSQDTEAFF. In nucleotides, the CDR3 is TGCGCCAGCAGCCAGAAAAGGGCGGGGCATAGCCAGGACACTGAAGCTTTCTTT.